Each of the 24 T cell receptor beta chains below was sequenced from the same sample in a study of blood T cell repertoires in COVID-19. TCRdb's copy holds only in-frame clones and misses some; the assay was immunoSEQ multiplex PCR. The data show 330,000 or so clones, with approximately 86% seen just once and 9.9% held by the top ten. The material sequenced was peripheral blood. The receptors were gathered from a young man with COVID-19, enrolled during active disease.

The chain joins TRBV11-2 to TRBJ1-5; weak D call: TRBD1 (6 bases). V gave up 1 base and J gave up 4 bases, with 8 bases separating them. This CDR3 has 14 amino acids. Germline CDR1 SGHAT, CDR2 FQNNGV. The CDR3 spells CASSLGTENQPQHF. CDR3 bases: TGTGCCAGCAGCTTAGGGACAGAGAATCAGCCCCAGCATTTT.

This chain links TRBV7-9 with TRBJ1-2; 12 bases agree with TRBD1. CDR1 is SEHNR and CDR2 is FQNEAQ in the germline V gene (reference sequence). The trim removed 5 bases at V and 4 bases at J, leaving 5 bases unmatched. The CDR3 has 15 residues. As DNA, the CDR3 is TGTGCCAGCAGCGGCGGGGACAGGGGGCCCTATGGCTACACCTTC. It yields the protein CASSGGDRGPYGYTF.

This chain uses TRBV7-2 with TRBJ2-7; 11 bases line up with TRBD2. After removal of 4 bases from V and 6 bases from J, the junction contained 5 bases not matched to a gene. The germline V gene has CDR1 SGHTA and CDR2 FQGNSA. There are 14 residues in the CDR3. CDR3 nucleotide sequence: TGTGCCAGCAGCTCGACTAGCGGGACAGTCGAGCAGTACTTC. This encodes CASSSTSGTVEQYF.

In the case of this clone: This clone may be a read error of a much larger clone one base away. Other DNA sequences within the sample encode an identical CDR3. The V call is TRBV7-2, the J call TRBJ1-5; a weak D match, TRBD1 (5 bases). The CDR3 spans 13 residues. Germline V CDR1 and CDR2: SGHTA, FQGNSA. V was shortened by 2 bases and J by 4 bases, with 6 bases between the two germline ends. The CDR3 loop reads CASSLRGNQPQHF. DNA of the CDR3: TGTGCCAGCAGCTTAAGGGGTAATCAGCCCCAGCATTTT. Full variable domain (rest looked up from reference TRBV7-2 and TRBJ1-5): GAGVSQSPSNKVTEKGKDVELRCDPISGHTALYWYRQSLGQGLEFLIYFQGNSAPDKSGLPSDRFSAERTGGSVSTLTIQRTQQEDSAVYLCASSLRGNQPQHFGDGTRLSIL.

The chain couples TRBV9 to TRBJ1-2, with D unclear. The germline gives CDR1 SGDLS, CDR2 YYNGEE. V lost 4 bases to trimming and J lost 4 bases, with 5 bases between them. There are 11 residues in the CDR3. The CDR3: CASSRSYGYTF. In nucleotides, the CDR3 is TGTGCCAGCAGCAGGAGCTATGGCTACACCTTC.

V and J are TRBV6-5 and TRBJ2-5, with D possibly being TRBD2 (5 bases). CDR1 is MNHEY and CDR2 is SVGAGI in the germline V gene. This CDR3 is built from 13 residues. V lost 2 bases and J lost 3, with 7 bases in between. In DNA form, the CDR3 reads TGTGCCAGCAGTTACGACGGGGAAGAGACCCAGTACTTC. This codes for CASSYDGEETQYF.

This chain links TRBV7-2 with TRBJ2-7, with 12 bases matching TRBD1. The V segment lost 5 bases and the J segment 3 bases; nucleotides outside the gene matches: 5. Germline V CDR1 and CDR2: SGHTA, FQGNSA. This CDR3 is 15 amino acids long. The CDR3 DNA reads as TGTGCCAGCAGCGGCGGGACAGGGGGCTTCTACGAGCAGTACTTC. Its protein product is CASSGGTGGFYEQYF.

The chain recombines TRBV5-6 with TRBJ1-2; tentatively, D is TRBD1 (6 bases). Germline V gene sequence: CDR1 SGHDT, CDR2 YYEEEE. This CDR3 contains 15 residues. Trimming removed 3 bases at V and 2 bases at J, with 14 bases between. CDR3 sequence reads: CASSSLLTGNYGYTF. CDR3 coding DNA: TGTGCCAGCAGCTCACTCCTAACAGGGAACTATGGCTACACCTTC.

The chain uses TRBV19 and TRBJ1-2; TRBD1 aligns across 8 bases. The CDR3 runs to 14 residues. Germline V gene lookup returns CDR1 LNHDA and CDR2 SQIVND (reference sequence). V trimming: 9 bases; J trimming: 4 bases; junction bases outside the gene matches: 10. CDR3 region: CASNPTGEGYGYTF. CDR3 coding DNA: TGTGCCAGCAACCCGACAGGGGAAGGCTATGGCTACACCTTC.

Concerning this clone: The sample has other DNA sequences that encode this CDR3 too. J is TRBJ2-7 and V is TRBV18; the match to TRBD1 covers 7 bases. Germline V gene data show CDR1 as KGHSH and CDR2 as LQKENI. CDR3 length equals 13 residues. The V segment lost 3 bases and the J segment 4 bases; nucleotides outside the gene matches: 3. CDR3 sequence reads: CASSPGQSYEQYF. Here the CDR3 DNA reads TGTGCCAGCTCACCGGGACAGAGTTACGAGCAGTACTTC.

The chain's CDR3 is CASSQREDRATGYGYTF. The CDR3 coding sequence is TGCGCCAGCAGTCAACGGGAGGACAGGGCAACCGGATATGGCTACACCTTC. The genes are TRBV23-1 and TRBJ1-2; TRBD1 matches at 8 bases. TRBV23-1 qualifies as an ORF whose function is uncertain. With V trimmed by 2 bases and J by 5 bases, 13 bases remained unmatched. The CDR3 is 17 residues long.

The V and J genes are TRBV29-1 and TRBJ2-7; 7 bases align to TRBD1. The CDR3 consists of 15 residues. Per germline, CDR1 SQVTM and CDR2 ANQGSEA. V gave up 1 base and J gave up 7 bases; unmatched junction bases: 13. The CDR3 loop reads CSVEVGAGGLEEQYF. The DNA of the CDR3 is TGCAGCGTTGAAGTAGGGGCAGGGGGTCTTGAAGAGCAGTACTTC.

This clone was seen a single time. CDR3 protein: CAVRTGASYEQYF. CDR3 in DNA: TGTGCCGTTAGAACAGGGGCCTCATACGAGCAGTACTTC. The rearrangement joins TRBV2 to TRBJ2-7, with 7 nucleotides matching TRBD1. The germline CDR1 and CDR2 sequences are SNHLY and FYNNEI. The CDR3 sequence is 13 residues long. Trimming cost V 11 bases and J 4 bases; bases outside gene matches: 11.

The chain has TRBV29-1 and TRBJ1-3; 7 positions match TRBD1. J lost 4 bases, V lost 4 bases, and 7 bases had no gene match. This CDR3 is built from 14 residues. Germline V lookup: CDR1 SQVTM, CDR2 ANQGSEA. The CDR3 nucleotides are TGCAGCGTTGTACAGGGGCAATCGGGAAACACCATATATTTT. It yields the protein CSVVQGQSGNTIYF.

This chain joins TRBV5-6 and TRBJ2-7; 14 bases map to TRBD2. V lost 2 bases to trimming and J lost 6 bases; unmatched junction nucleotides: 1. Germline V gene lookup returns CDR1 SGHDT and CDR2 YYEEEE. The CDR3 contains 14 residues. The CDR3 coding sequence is TGTGCCAGCAGCTTCGGGACTAGCGGGAGCGAGCAGTACTTC. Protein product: CASSFGTSGSEQYF.

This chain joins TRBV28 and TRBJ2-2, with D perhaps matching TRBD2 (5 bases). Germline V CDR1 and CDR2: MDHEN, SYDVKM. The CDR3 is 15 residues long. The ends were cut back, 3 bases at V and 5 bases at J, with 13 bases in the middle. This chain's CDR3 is CASSFDGEGTGELFF. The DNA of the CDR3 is TGTGCCAGCAGTTTTGACGGTGAGGGTACCGGGGAGCTGTTTTTT.

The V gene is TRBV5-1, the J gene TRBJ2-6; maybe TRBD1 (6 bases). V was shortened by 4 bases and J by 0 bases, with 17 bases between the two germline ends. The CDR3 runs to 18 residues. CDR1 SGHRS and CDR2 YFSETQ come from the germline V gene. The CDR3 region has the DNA TGCGCCAGCAGCCCCCCAGGGGCGGGTGGCTCTGGGGCCAACGTCCTGACTTTC. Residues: CASSPPGAGGSGANVLTF.

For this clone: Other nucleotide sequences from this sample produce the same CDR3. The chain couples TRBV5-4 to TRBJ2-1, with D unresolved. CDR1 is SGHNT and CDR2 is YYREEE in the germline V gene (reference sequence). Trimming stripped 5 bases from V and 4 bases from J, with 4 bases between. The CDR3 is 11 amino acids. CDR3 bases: TGTGCCAGCAGTTCTTACAATGAGCAGTTCTTC. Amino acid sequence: CASSSYNEQFF.

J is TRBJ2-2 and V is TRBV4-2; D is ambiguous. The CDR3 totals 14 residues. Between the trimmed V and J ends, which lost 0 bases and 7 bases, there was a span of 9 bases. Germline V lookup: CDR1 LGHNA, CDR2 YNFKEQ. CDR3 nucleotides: TGTGCCAGCAGCCAAGAATCGCGAGGCGGGGAGCTGTTTTTT. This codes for CASSQESRGGELFF.

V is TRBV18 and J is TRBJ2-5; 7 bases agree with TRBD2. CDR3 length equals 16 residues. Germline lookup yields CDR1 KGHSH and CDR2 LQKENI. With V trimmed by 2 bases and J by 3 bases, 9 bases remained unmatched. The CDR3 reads CASSPRRAGNEETQYF. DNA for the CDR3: TGTGCCAGCTCACCAAGGCGAGCGGGGAATGAAGAGACCCAGTACTTC.

CDR3 residues: CASSGTGGNTIYF. The CDR3 DNA sequence: TGTGCCAGCAGTGGGACAGGGGGAAACACCATATATTTT. The chain links TRBV12-3 or TRBV12-4 to TRBJ1-3; 9 bases are shared with TRBD1. The V segment lost 5 bases and the J segment 4 bases; nucleotides outside the gene matches: 0. This CDR3 has 13 residues.

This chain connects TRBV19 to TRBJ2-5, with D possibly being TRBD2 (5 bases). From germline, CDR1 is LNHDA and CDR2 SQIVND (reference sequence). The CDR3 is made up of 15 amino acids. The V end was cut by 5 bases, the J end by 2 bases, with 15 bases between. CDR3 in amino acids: CASSASFSGQETQYF. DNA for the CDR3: TGTGCCAGTAGTGCGAGTTTTTCGGGGCAAGAGACCCAGTACTTC.

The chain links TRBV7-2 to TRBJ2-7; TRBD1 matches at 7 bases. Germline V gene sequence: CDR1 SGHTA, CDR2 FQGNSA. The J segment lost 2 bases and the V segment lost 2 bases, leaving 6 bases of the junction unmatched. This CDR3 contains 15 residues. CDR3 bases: TGTGCCAGCAGCTTAAGTAAGGGGGCACCCTACGAGCAGTACTTC. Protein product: CASSLSKGAPYEQYF.

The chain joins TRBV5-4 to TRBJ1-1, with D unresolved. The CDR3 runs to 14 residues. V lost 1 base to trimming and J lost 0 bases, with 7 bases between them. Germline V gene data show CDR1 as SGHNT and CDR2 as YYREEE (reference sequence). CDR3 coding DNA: TGTGCCAGCAGCTTGTGGCAACTGAACACTGAAGCTTTCTTT. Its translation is CASSLWQLNTEAFF.